The 6 T cell receptor beta chains given below trace back to one sample, sequenced in a study of CD8 T cells in acute hepatitis C reinfection. Using immunoSEQ multiplex PCR, the repertoire was profiled, and TCRdb retains in-frame clones only, with some absent. Seen here are tens of thousands of clones, over 75% observed once, and the top ten hold roughly 9.7%. Described time point: naive CD8 control sorted from an acute-time-point sample. Specimen: naive CD8+ T cells from PBMCs. The receptors come from a woman aged 18 to 35 who spontaneously cleared hepatitis C infection.

As for this clone: The same CDR3 arises from other DNA sequences in this sample as well. This rearrangement joins TRBV6-1 to TRBJ1-1; 12 bases map to TRBD1. CDR1 is MNHNS and CDR2 is SASEGT in the germline V gene. Losses at the gene ends were 1 base for V and 8 bases for J; bases not matched to a gene: 11. This CDR3 comprises 17 residues. Written as DNA, the CDR3 is TGTGCCAGCAGTGAAGTACCCGGGACAGGGGGCAACGGGGAAGCTTTCTTT. Amino acids: CASSEVPGTGGNGEAFF.

The chain employs TRBV7-9 and TRBJ2-7; 11 positions match TRBD2. The CDR3 loop spans 15 amino acids. Trimming at V came to 8 bases and at J to 7 bases, leaving 13 bases not matched to a gene. The V gene's germline CDR1 is SEHNR and CDR2 FQNEAQ (reference sequence). Here the CDR3 DNA reads TGTGCCAGCGGCCAAACTAGCGGGAGCTCAAGGGAGCAGTACTTC. Its protein product is CASGQTSGSSREQYF.

The CDR3 nucleotides are TGCGCCAGCAGCCGGGCCCTCCAAAACATTCAGTACTTC. This gives the protein CASSRALQNIQYF. The chain uses TRBV4-1 and TRBJ2-4; D remains unclear. V lost 4 bases to trimming and J lost 5 bases, with 9 bases between them. The CDR3 length is 13 residues. Germline values: CDR1 MGHRA, CDR2 YSYEKL.

The chain has TRBV25-1 and TRBJ1-1; D remains ambiguous. The CDR3 sequence is 15 residues long. V shed 0 bases and J shed 2 bases, with 10 bases lying between them. Germline V gene data show CDR1 as MGHDK and CDR2 as SYGVNS. The DNA for the CDR3 is TGTGCCAGCAGTGAATATTTCTCCCAAAACACTGAAGCTTTCTTT. The encoded protein is CASSEYFSQNTEAFF.

The gene calls are TRBV4-2 and TRBJ2-7, with 11 bases aligning to TRBD2. Germline CDR1 reads LGHNA; CDR2 reads YNFKEQ. The V and J ends lost 0 bases and 1 base, in that order; junction bases with no gene match: 2. The CDR3 is 16 amino acids. The CDR3 DNA reads TGTGCCAGCAGCCAAGAAGCTAGCGGGAGGTCCTACGAGCAGTACTTC. Its protein is CASSQEASGRSYEQYF.

This chain connects TRBV5-5 to TRBJ2-7; D uncertain. The CDR3 is made up of 13 amino acids. Trimming pared 1 base from V and 6 bases from J, leaving 11 bases between. From germline, CDR1 is SGHKS and CDR2 YYEKEE (reference sequence). The CDR3 here is CASSLWGPGEQYF. For the CDR3, the DNA is TGTGCCAGCAGCTTGTGGGGTCCGGGCGAGCAGTACTTC. Full variable domain (rest looked up from reference TRBV5-5 and TRBJ2-7): DAGVTQSPTHLIKTRGQQVTLRCSPISGHKSVSWYQQVLGQGPQFIFQYYEKEERGRGNFPDRFSARQFPNYSSELNVNALLLGDSALYLCASSLWGPGEQYFGPGTRLTVT.